This TCR beta chain originates from a study of PD-L1 blockade in urothelial cancer. The CDR3 is 14 amino acids. Germline lookup yields CDR1 SGHVS and CDR2 FNYEAQ. Trimming cost V 5 bases and J 4 bases, with 13 bases left between them. A note on this clone: The antigen is not known.

Time point described: pretreatment peripheral blood. Each individual provided 1 to 8 samples (taken pretreatment and on-treatment). Study-wide results and limits: At 3 weeks on treatment, tumor-associated clones expanded more with durable benefit.

Every PCR received spiked-in synthetic TCR analog templates. The assay was immunoSEQ multiplex PCR, and TCRdb's table has in-frame clones only and misses some. The sample holds some 63,000 clones, about four fifths seen once. This sample comprised PBMCs, obtained around atezolizumab (anti-PD-L1) treatment. The chain has TRBV7-6 and TRBJ2-3; D remains unclear. The TCR was taken from an older man with urothelial cancer. The CDR3 loop is CASSLDLRADTQYF. CDR3 in DNA: TGTGCCAGCAGCCTCGATCTTCGCGCAGATACGCAGTATTTT.